Below are 19 T cell receptor beta chains sequenced from a single sample in a study of blood T cell repertoires in COVID-19. Data came from immunoSEQ multiplex PCR; TCRdb stores just in-frame clones and leaves some out. This sample yields 400,000 to 550,000 clones, of which 70% to 90% are seen a single time; about 2% belongs to the top ten. Sequencing used PBMCs or T cells enriched from blood (not recorded which). These receptors all stem from a woman aged 18-30 years with acute COVID-19.

This clone has more than one count but fewer than ten. The chain is built from TRBV12-5 and TRBJ1-1; D not certain. Looked up from germline, CDR1 is LGHNT and CDR2 is FRNRAP. V lost 4 bases and J 5 bases, leaving 17 bases between the germline ends. The CDR3 length is 15 residues. The CDR3 nucleotides read TGTGCTAGTGGTTCAACGGGCCTCGGGGTGACTGAAGCTTTCTTT. Residues: CASGSTGLGVTEAFF.

This clone has just a few counts. The chain combines TRBV7-8 with TRBJ2-3; TRBD2 matches 7 bases. J lost 8 bases, V lost 4 bases, and 9 bases had no gene match. Germline V CDR1 and CDR2: SGHVS, FQNEAQ. The CDR3 loop spans 14 amino acids. The CDR3 loop is CASSSPGGPGTQYF. CDR3 nucleotides: TGTGCCAGCAGCTCCCCGGGAGGCCCGGGTACGCAGTATTTT. The complete variable domain, with remaining parts taken from reference TRBV7-8 and TRBJ2-3, reads GAGVSQSPRYKVAKRGQDVALRCDPISGHVSLFWYQQALGQGPEFLTYFQNEAQLDKSGLPSDRFFAERPEGSVSTLKIQRTQQEDSAVYLCASSSPGGPGTQYFGPGTRLTVL.

The V and J genes are TRBV7-8 and TRBJ2-3, with 13 bases fitting TRBD2. Trimming removed 5 bases from V and 3 bases from J; junction bases left unmatched: 8. CDR3 length: 17 amino acids. Germline V gene lookup returns CDR1 SGHVS and CDR2 FQNEAQ. CDR3 DNA: TGTGCCAGCAGCCCGCCGGGACTAGCGGGACGAACAGATACGCAGTATTTT. Protein sequence: CASSPPGLAGRTDTQYF.

The rearrangement uses TRBV3-1 (or the pseudogene TRBV3-2) and TRBJ1-5; D is uncertain. The V end lost 0 bases, the J end lost 5 bases, and 5 bases lay between the germline ends. CDR3 length: 13 residues. From germline, CDR1 is LGHDT and CDR2 YNNKEL (reference sequence). This CDR3 is CASSQESDQPQHF. CDR3 DNA sequence: TGTGCCAGCAGCCAAGAGAGCGATCAGCCCCAGCATTTT.

V gene TRBV20-1 combines with J gene TRBJ1-6; no clear D. Trimming cost V 3 bases and J 4 bases, with 10 bases left between them. Germline assignment: CDR1 DFQATT and CDR2 SNEGSKA (reference sequence). This CDR3 is 14 amino acids long. The DNA for the CDR3 is TGCAGTGCTAGTTTTGGTCGGTATAATTCACCCCTCCACTTT. Protein product: CSASFGRYNSPLHF.

The genes are TRBV5-1 and TRBJ1-3; a possible D gene is TRBD1 (6 bases). CDR1 is SGHRS and CDR2 is YFSETQ in the germline V gene. The CDR3 spans 15 residues. V lost 4 bases to trimming and J lost 4 bases, with 15 bases between them. CDR3 amino acids: CASSETDRDGNTIYF. The CDR3 DNA reads as TGCGCCAGCAGCGAAACGGACAGAGACGGAAACACCATATATTTT.

This chain uses TRBV28 with TRBJ1-6, with D perhaps matching TRBD1 (5 bases). Deletions cut 5 bases from V and 6 bases from J, with 17 bases between. Germline CDR1 and CDR2: MDHEN and SYDVKM. The CDR3 spans 16 residues. CDR3 amino acids: CASSRIEGVSNSPLHF. Here the CDR3 DNA reads TGTGCCAGCAGTCGAATTGAAGGGGTTTCTAATTCACCCCTCCACTTT.

V and J are TRBV27 and TRBJ2-7, with a tentative D call TRBD2 (6 bases). V dropped 6 bases and J dropped 6 bases, with 12 bases sitting between them. The CDR3 has 12 amino acids. Germline V lookup: CDR1 MNHEY, CDR2 SMNVEV (reference sequence). The DNA for the CDR3 is TGTGCCAGCAGAAGGCCGGAGGGCGAGCAGTACTTC. Protein product: CASRRPEGEQYF.

The chain joins TRBV9 to TRBJ2-7, with 9 bases matching TRBD1. This CDR3 is built from 15 residues. Trimming removed 0 bases from V and 3 bases from J; junction bases left unmatched: 4. Germline CDR1 SGDLS, CDR2 YYNGEE. The CDR3 DNA is TGTGCCAGCAGCGTAGCCCCGGGACAGGGCTACGAGCAGTACTTC. Protein sequence: CASSVAPGQGYEQYF. The whole variable domain, filled in from reference TRBV9 and TRBJ2-7, reads DSGVTQTPKHLITATGQRVTLRCSPRSGDLSVYWYQQSLDQGLQFLIQYYNGEERAKGNILERFSAQQFPDLHSELNLSSLELGDSALYFCASSVAPGQGYEQYFGPGTRLTVT.

The chain joins TRBV15 to TRBJ1-6; 7 bases are a match to TRBD1. Per the germline V gene, CDR1 is LNHNV and CDR2 is YYDKDF (reference sequence). This CDR3 spans 19 amino acids. The V gene end was trimmed by 0 bases and the J gene end by 6 bases; junction bases not matched to a gene: 14. Here the CDR3 DNA reads TGTGCCACCAGCAGAGATCCCATAGGACAGGTTTCCATTAATTCACCCCTCCACTTT. Translated, it gives CATSRDPIGQVSINSPLHF.

CDR3 bases: TGTGCCAGCAGCACTGGCTACGGGGGGCCCTCCTACAATGAGCAGTTCTTC. This codes for CASSTGYGGPSYNEQFF. The chain is built from TRBV7-8 and TRBJ2-1; TRBD2 is a possible D gene (7 bases). CDR1 is SGHVS, CDR2 FQNEAQ, per germline. The CDR3 consists of 17 residues. V dropped 5 bases and J dropped 0 bases, with 17 bases sitting between them.

As for this clone: Germline and junction disagree at one end, which may indicate a read error. The V gene is TRBV4-3, the J gene TRBJ2-1; D is ambiguous. The CDR3 extends over 18 amino acids. The germline V gene has CDR1 LGHNA and CDR2 YSLEER. CDR3 nucleotides: TGCGCCAGCAGCCAAGAAGTCGGCGGCGGCGCATCCTTCAATGAGCAGTTCTTC. Translated, it gives CASSQEVGGGASFNEQFF.

The rearrangement uses TRBV27 and TRBJ2-7; 9 bases align to TRBD1. The germline V gene encodes CDR1 MNHEY and CDR2 SMNVEV (reference sequence). V shed 5 bases, J shed 4 bases, and the junction held 9 bases outside the gene matches. This CDR3 is 15 amino acids long. CDR3 region: CASSGPRDRVYEQYF. In nucleotides, the CDR3 is TGTGCCAGCAGTGGCCCCCGGGACAGGGTATACGAGCAGTACTTC.

The chain employs TRBV14 and TRBJ1-1; tentative D call: TRBD1 (5 bases). Trimming shortened V by 0 bases and J by 9 bases, and 14 bases separated the two germline ends. Germline lookup yields CDR1 SGHDN and CDR2 FVKESK. The CDR3 length is 14 residues. The CDR3 loop is CASSQDLQGRKAFF. CDR3 bases: TGTGCCAGCAGCCAAGATCTGCAGGGTAGGAAAGCTTTCTTT.

Concerning this clone: Within the sample, other DNA sequences also encode this same CDR3. This rearrangement joins TRBV7-2 to TRBJ2-1; 16 bases map to TRBD2. CDR1 and CDR2 (germline): SGHTA, FQGNSA. The V segment lost 3 bases and the J segment 8 bases; nucleotides outside the gene matches: 1. This CDR3 comprises 15 residues. CDR3 protein: CASSLGLAGGDEQFF. The CDR3 DNA is TGTGCCAGCAGCTTGGGACTAGCGGGAGGGGATGAGCAGTTCTTC. The full variable domain, its missing parts supplied by reference TRBV7-2 and TRBJ2-1, is GAGVSQSPSNKVTEKGKDVELRCDPISGHTALYWYRQSLGQGLEFLIYFQGNSAPDKSGLPSDRFSAERTGGSVSTLTIQRTQQEDSAVYLCASSLGLAGGDEQFFGPGTRLTVL.

In its sample, this clone was seen once. This chain connects TRBV12-5 to TRBJ2-7; the match to TRBD2 covers 7 bases. CDR3 length: 18 amino acids. Trimming took 0 bases from V and 3 from J; bases not matched to a gene: 14. Germline V gives CDR1 LGHNT, CDR2 FRNRAP. CDR3 residues: CASGLVGSGGFPYYEQYF. For the CDR3, the DNA is TGTGCTAGTGGTTTGGTAGGGTCCGGGGGGTTCCCCTACTACGAGCAGTACTTC. The variable domain in full, completed from reference TRBV12-5 and TRBJ2-7, reads DARVTQTPRHKVTEMGQEVTMRCQPILGHNTVFWYRQTMMQGLELLAYFRNRAPLDDSGMPKDRFSAEMPDATLATLKIQPSEPRDSAVYFCASGLVGSGGFPYYEQYFGPGTRLTVT.

V usage is TRBV7-2 and J usage is TRBJ1-6; D perhaps matches TRBD1 (6 bases). The CDR3 covers 12 residues. V was shortened by 5 bases and J by 11 bases, with 10 bases between the two germline ends. From germline, CDR1 is SGHTA and CDR2 FQGNSA. The CDR3 sequence: CASSDRLAPLHF. CDR3 coding DNA: TGTGCCAGCAGCGACAGGTTGGCACCCCTCCACTTT.

This chain links TRBV2 with TRBJ1-1, with D possibly matching TRBD1 (5 bases). CDR3 length equals 12 residues. V lost 11 bases and J 3 bases, leaving 13 bases between the germline ends. Germline CDR1 reads SNHLY; CDR2 reads FYNNEI. CDR3 residues: CAPMGPDTEAFF. CDR3 DNA sequence: TGTGCCCCCATGGGGCCTGACACTGAAGCTTTCTTT.

V is TRBV3-1 (or the pseudogene TRBV3-2) and J is TRBJ2-7; D call uncertain. The germline V gene encodes CDR1 LGHDT and CDR2 YNNKEL (reference sequence). The germline V and J ends were trimmed by 0 bases and 2 bases, with 14 bases remaining between them. The CDR3 is made up of 16 amino acids. The chain's CDR3 is CASSQELTGYTYEQYF. The CDR3 region has the DNA TGTGCCAGCAGCCAAGAATTGACGGGTTACACCTACGAGCAGTACTTC.